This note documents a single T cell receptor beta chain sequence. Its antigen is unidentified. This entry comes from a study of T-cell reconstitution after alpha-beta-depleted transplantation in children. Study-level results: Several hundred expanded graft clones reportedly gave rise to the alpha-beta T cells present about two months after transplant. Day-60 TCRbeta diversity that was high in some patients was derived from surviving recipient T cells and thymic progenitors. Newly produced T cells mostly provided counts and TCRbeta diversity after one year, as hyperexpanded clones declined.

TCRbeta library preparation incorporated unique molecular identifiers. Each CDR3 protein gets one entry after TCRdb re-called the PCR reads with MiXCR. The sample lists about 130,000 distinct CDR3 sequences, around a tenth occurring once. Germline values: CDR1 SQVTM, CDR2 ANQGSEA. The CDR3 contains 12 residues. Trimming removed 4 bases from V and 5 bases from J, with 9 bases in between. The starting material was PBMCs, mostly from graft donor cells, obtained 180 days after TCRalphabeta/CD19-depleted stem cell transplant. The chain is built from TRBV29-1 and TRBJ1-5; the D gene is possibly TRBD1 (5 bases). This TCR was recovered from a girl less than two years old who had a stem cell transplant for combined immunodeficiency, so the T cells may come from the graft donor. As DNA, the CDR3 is TGCAGCGTTGGGGGGGAAGATCAGCCCCAGCATTTT. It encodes CSVGGEDQPQHF.